This TCR beta chain was captured in a study of cytomegalovirus exposure and HLA in healthy donors. Study at large: The 90 to 150 validation repertoires, a later analysis reported, used the same platform as the roughly 660 repertoires from the first cohort. Study results and caveats: Among TCR beta chains, those listed as cytomegalovirus-associated numbered over 150. Rare sequences made up most TCRs, while some public TCRs were found in many donors.

With respect to this clone: Antigen: not known. Other nucleotide sequences from this sample produce the same CDR3.

Sequencing used immunoSEQ multiplex PCR; TCRdb keeps in-frame clones, though not all of them. Among some 260,000 clones, about 90% were seen once, and the ten largest hold approximately 12%. The CDR3 has 10 amino acids. V was shortened by 8 bases and J by 3 bases, with 5 bases between the two germline ends. The germline gives CDR1 MNHEY, CDR2 SMNVEV (reference sequence). Material: PBMCs. The source of this sequence is a young man in good health and CMV-seropositive. The V gene is TRBV27, the J gene TRBJ2-7; D call uncertain. Written as DNA, the CDR3 is TGTGCCAGCGGGGACTACGAGCAGTACTTC. As protein: CASGDYEQYF.